This T cell receptor beta chain was identified in a study of CD8 T cells in Susac syndrome. V lost 4 bases and J 2 bases, leaving 9 bases between the germline ends. The germline CDR1 and CDR2 sequences are KGHSH and LQKENI. The CDR3 has 15 residues. Reverse transcription of about 0.45 to 1 ug RNA was performed with random hexamers. TCRdb redid the calling of the immunoSEQ multiplex PCR reads with MiXCR, one entry per CDR3 protein. This table has about 300,000 distinct CDR3 sequences, roughly 84% appearing once. Sample: CD8+ T cells from PBMCs. This sequence originates from a human donor with multiple sclerosis. The J gene is TRBJ1-6, the V gene TRBV18; weak D call: TRBD1 (5 bases). DNA for the CDR3: TGTGCCAGCTCACAGGGGACTACCTATAATTCACCCCTCCACTTT. It encodes CASSQGTTYNSPLHF.